Sequencing of this TCR beta chain was carried out in a study of response to subunit inactivated influenza vaccine. The study's findings and limits: The authors proposed limited new T cell recruitment per seasonal influenza vaccination.

TCRdb ran MiXCR on the RT-PCR reads and lists one entry per CDR3 protein. Counted here are more than 400,000 distinct CDR3 sequences, 10% to 11% occurring once; the ten biggest clones make up 10% to 15%. Ten or more counts support this clonotype. As yet, its antigen is unknown. The sequences come from PBMCs from blood, collected more than 35 days after vaccination. This sequence was found in a man aged 50 to 59 who received an inactivated influenza vaccine.

The CDR3 bases are TGTGCCAGCGGGGAGGGGGGCCGGAACACTGAAGCTTTCTTT. Translating it yields CASGEGGRNTEAFF. V gene TRBV12-3 or TRBV12-4 combines with J gene TRBJ1-1; the D gene is possibly TRBD1 (6 bases). This CDR3 has 14 residues. Trimming took 8 bases from V and 1 from J, leaving 14 bases between them.